Presented here are 32 T cell receptor beta chains from one specimen sequenced in a study of metastatic and nonmetastatic thyroid tumors. Prior to thyroid surgery, none of the patients had received any treatment. MiXCR was used by TCRdb to re-call the PCR reads. The table includes fewer than 20,000 clones, approximately 3.7% detected once. The sequencing sample was made of tumor tissue. These receptor sequences come from a female donor with papillary thyroid cancer or a benign thyroid nodule (not recorded which). Some clones in this sample may be carry-over from other donors' samples.

A few counts support this clone. The genes are TRBV7-2 and TRBJ2-7; 16 positions match TRBD2. J gave up 7 bases and V 5 bases, and 5 bases lay outside the gene matches. Per germline, CDR1 SGHTA and CDR2 FQGNSA. There are 15 residues in the CDR3. CDR3 nucleotide sequence: TGTGCCAGCAGCCTGGGACTAGCGGGAGGGCCGGAGCAGTACTTC. Amino acid sequence: CASSLGLAGGPEQYF. Based on the CDR3 plus reference TRBV7-2 and TRBJ2-7, the full variable domain is GAGVSQSPSNKVTEKGKDVELRCDPISGHTALYWYRQSLGQGLEFLIYFQGNSAPDKSGLPSDRFSAERTGGSVSTLTIQRTQQEDSAVYLCASSLGLAGGPEQYFGPGTRLTVT.

This clone is labeled medium-sized. The chain is built from TRBV7-3 and TRBJ2-1; tentatively, D is TRBD2 (6 bases). Trimming pared 2 bases from V and 9 bases from J, leaving 14 bases between. The CDR3 covers 14 residues. The germline CDR1 and CDR2 sequences are SGHTA and FQGTGA. The CDR3 spells CASSLLFSGSEQFF. CDR3 coding DNA: TGTGCCAGCAGCTTATTGTTTAGCGGAAGTGAGCAGTTCTTC.

This clone was seen a few times. CDR3 residues: CATSGSTDTQYF. As DNA, the CDR3 is TGTGCCACCAGTGGCAGCACAGATACGCAGTATTTT. The chain is built from TRBV24-1 and TRBJ2-3; no clear D. The CDR3 has 12 amino acids. The V end was cut by 5 bases, the J end by 0 bases, with 2 bases between. Germline-derived CDR1 and CDR2 are KGHDR and SFDVKD.

Within the sample, this clone is medium-sized. A read error may account for a junction end that differs from germline. This CDR3 reads CASRFGLVSNNEQFF. CDR3 bases: TGTGCCAGCCGTTTCGGACTAGTGTCGAACAATGAGCAGTTCTTC. The chain couples TRBV12-3 or TRBV12-4 to TRBJ2-1, with TRBD2 matching over 7 bases. The CDR3 runs to 15 residues.

This clone has only a few counts. This rearrangement joins TRBV27 to TRBJ1-5, with D perhaps matching TRBD1 (6 bases). The V end was cut by 0 bases, the J end by 6 bases, with 15 bases between. The CDR3 is 16 amino acids. In germline, CDR1 is MNHEY, CDR2 SMNVEV (reference sequence). CDR3 sequence: CASSLSSPGDGQPQHF. As DNA, the CDR3 is TGTGCCAGCAGTTTATCCTCCCCAGGGGACGGTCAGCCCCAGCATTTT.

J is TRBJ2-1 and V is TRBV3-1, with TRBD1 matching over 7 bases. Per germline, CDR1 LGHDT and CDR2 YNNKEL (reference sequence). Trimming took 4 bases from V and 3 from J; bases not matched to a gene: 6. The CDR3 sequence is 15 residues long. The CDR3, as DNA: TGTGCCAGCAGCCCTGCCCGGGACAGCTACAATGAGCAGTTCTTC. It yields the protein CASSPARDSYNEQFF.

This clone was seen a handful of times. The chain links TRBV6-1 to TRBJ2-7; D not resolved. Germline V gene data show CDR1 as MNHNS and CDR2 as SASEGT. Trimming left V 6 bases short and J 0 bases short, with 12 bases between. The CDR3 is 14 amino acids. CDR3 in DNA: TGTGCCAGCAGACCAAGATATGGCTCCTACGAGCAGTACTTC. As protein: CASRPRYGSYEQYF.

The chain has TRBV5-5 and TRBJ2-2, with TRBD1 identical over 7 bases. V shed 0 bases, J shed 4 bases, and the junction held 0 bases outside the gene matches. CDR3 length equals 14 residues. The germline V gene has CDR1 SGHKS and CDR2 YYEKEE (reference sequence). The CDR3 spells CASSLGQGTGELFF. DNA for the CDR3: TGTGCCAGCAGCTTGGGACAGGGCACCGGGGAGCTGTTTTTT.

The table lists this clone with a few counts. The genes are TRBV12-3 or TRBV12-4 and TRBJ1-2; 7 bases align to TRBD1. The V and J ends lost 0 bases and 1 base, in that order; junction bases with no gene match: 5. This CDR3 is built from 16 residues. CDR3 sequence reads: CASSLASTGDNYGYTF. In DNA, the CDR3 is TGTGCCAGCAGTTTAGCCTCTACAGGGGATAACTATGGCTACACCTTC.

This rearrangement joins TRBV27 to TRBJ1-2, with a weak D call TRBD1 (5 bases). Deletions cut 7 bases from V and 5 bases from J, with 11 bases between. This CDR3 spans 12 amino acids. Germline V gene data show CDR1 as MNHEY and CDR2 as SMNVEV (reference sequence). CDR3 DNA: TGTGCCAGCAAGGGAGGACATTATGGCTACACCTTC. It encodes CASKGGHYGYTF.

In its sample, this clone was seen a few times. CDR3 region: CASSSTGFSNSPLHF. DNA of the CDR3: TGTGCCAGCAGCAGCACAGGGTTCTCTAATTCACCCCTCCACTTT. The V and J genes are TRBV9 and TRBJ1-6, with D perhaps matching TRBD1 (6 bases). The CDR3 covers 15 residues. Germline V gene lookup returns CDR1 SGDLS and CDR2 YYNGEE. Trimming left V 4 bases short and J 6 bases short, with 14 bases between. Full variable domain (rest looked up from reference TRBV9 and TRBJ1-6): DSGVTQTPKHLITATGQRVTLRCSPRSGDLSVYWYQQSLDQGLQFLIQYYNGEERAKGNILERFSAQQFPDLHSELNLSSLELGDSALYFCASSSTGFSNSPLHFGNGTRLTVT.

This clone has just a few counts. V and J are TRBV28 and TRBJ1-4, with D perhaps TRBD1 (6 bases). The CDR3 contains 16 residues. The V end lost 4 bases, the J end lost 1 base, and 13 bases lay between the germline ends. CDR1 MDHEN and CDR2 SYDVKM come from the germline V gene. In nucleotides, the CDR3 is TGTGCCAGCAGTTCCCGGGACACCGGAACTAATGAAAAACTGTTTTTT. Its protein product is CASSSRDTGTNEKLFF.

This chain joins TRBV2 and TRBJ1-3; D is ambiguous. Germline CDR1 and CDR2: SNHLY and FYNNEI. Trimming left V 0 bases short and J 0 bases short, with 6 bases between. The CDR3 runs 15 residues. The chain's CDR3 is CASSEAQYSGNTIYF. In DNA form, the CDR3 reads TGTGCCAGCAGTGAAGCCCAATACTCTGGAAACACCATATATTTT.

This clone was recorded many times. V usage is TRBV6-5 and J usage is TRBJ1-4, with TRBD1 matching over 8 bases. The CDR3 is made up of 16 amino acids. CDR1 and CDR2 from the germline V gene are MNHEY and SVGAGI. V lost 2 bases and J lost 5; bases outside the gene matches: 7. DNA of the CDR3: TGTGCCAGCAGTTACCGGACAGGGAAGGCGAATGAAAAACTGTTTTTT. Its protein product is CASSYRTGKANEKLFF.

This clone is termed medium-sized. The chain employs TRBV11-2 and TRBJ2-1; D remains ambiguous. Trimming removed 5 bases from V and 9 bases from J, with 14 bases in between. Germline lookup yields CDR1 SGHAT and CDR2 FQNNGV. This CDR3 spans 13 amino acids. The CDR3 here is CASSHSSLGEQFF. The CDR3 region has the DNA TGTGCCAGCAGCCATTCTTCTTTGGGTGAGCAGTTCTTC. Complete variable domain (other parts from reference TRBV11-2 and TRBJ2-1): EAGVAQSPRYKIIEKRQSVAFWCNPISGHATLYWYQQILGQGPKLLIQFQNNGVVDDSQLPKDRFSAERLKGVDSTLKIQPAKLEDSAVYLCASSHSSLGEQFFGPGTRLTVL.

This chain uses TRBV5-1 with TRBJ1-1; no firm D call. Germline values: CDR1 SGHRS, CDR2 YFSETQ. The CDR3 consists of 13 residues. Trimming took 1 base from V and 6 from J, leaving 10 bases between them. The CDR3: CASSLPGFAEAFF. CDR3 nucleotides: TGCGCCAGCAGCTTGCCGGGGTTCGCTGAAGCTTTCTTT.

This clone was seen only a few times. V is TRBV6-2 or TRBV6-3 and J is TRBJ2-6; D is ambiguous. Germline V lookup: CDR1 MNHEY, CDR2 SVGEGT. This CDR3 is built from 12 residues. V was clipped by 6 bases and J by 1 base, with 1 base between them. The CDR3 here is CASRSGANVLTF. CDR3 nucleotides: TGTGCCAGCAGGTCTGGGGCCAACGTCCTGACTTTC.

This clone was counted a few times. The chain joins TRBV3-1 to TRBJ2-1; D not resolved. The CDR3 spans 15 residues. Germline lookup yields CDR1 LGHDT and CDR2 YNNKEL (reference sequence). The V and J ends lost 0 bases and 7 bases respectively, with 13 bases between them. The CDR3 loop is CASSQEFPSANEQFF. Written as DNA, the CDR3 is TGTGCCAGCAGCCAAGAATTTCCTTCGGCGAATGAGCAGTTCTTC.

This clone was observed a few times. The genes are TRBV6-1 and TRBJ1-2; tentative D call: TRBD1 (5 bases). Germline assignment: CDR1 MNHNS and CDR2 SASEGT. With 2 bases removed from V and 4 bases from J, the gap between germline ends came to 11 bases. The CDR3 consists of 14 residues. Here the CDR3 reads CASSESQGPYGYTF. CDR3 DNA sequence: TGTGCCAGCAGTGAATCCCAGGGCCCCTATGGCTACACCTTC.

In this sample, this clone is medium-sized. This chain connects TRBV20-1 to TRBJ1-5, with D possibly TRBD1 on 5 matching bases. The V end was cut by 6 bases, the J end by 1 base, with 16 bases between. The CDR3 is 15 amino acids. Germline V CDR1 and CDR2: DFQATT, SNEGSKA (reference sequence). CDR3 amino acids: CSAGKGMISNQPQHF. The CDR3 nucleotides are TGCAGTGCGGGTAAGGGGATGATAAGCAATCAGCCCCAGCATTTT.

This clone was counted a few times. The rearrangement joins TRBV19 to TRBJ2-6; D may be TRBD1 (6 bases). V lost 4 bases and J 0 bases, leaving 10 bases between the germline ends. The CDR3 spans 16 residues. The germline V gene has CDR1 LNHDA and CDR2 SQIVND (reference sequence). CDR3 residues: CASSTQQGSGANVLTF. CDR3 DNA sequence: TGTGCCAGTAGTACGCAACAGGGCTCTGGGGCCAACGTCCTGACTTTC. Full variable domain (remainder filled in from reference TRBV19 and TRBJ2-6): DGGITQSPKYLFRKEGQNVTLSCEQNLNHDAMYWYRQDPGQGLRLIYYSQIVNDFQKGDIAEGYSVSREKKESFPLTVTSAQKNPTAFYLCASSTQQGSGANVLTFGAGSRLTVL.

The chain uses TRBV7-9 and TRBJ2-1; TRBD2 aligns across 8 bases. Germline trimming cut 5 bases from V and 8 bases from J; bases unmatched to any gene: 11. The CDR3 is 15 residues long. Germline CDR1 and CDR2: SEHNR and FQNEAQ (reference sequence). The CDR3: CASSQGGRPAHEQFF. CDR3 bases: TGTGCCAGCAGCCAAGGCGGGAGGCCCGCTCATGAGCAGTTCTTC.

This clone qualifies as medium-sized. The V call is TRBV2, the J call TRBJ2-5; D is unresolved. V was cut by 3 bases and J by 4 bases, with 9 bases left in between. The length of the CDR3 is 13 residues. The germline CDR1 and CDR2 sequences are SNHLY and FYNNEI. CDR3 protein: CASSDGLAETQYF. For the CDR3, the DNA is TGTGCCAGCAGTGATGGATTGGCAGAGACCCAGTACTTC. The variable domain in full, with the rest retrieved from reference TRBV2 and TRBJ2-5, is EPEVTQTPSHQVTQMGQEVILRCVPISNHLYFYWYRQILGQKVEFLVSFYNNEISEKSEIFDDQFSVERPDGSNFTLKIRSTKLEDSAMYFCASSDGLAETQYFGPGTRLLVL.

The chain joins TRBV6-1 to TRBJ2-1, with D possibly being TRBD1 (5 bases). The CDR3 runs to 15 residues. Germline V CDR1 and CDR2: MNHNS, SASEGT. The V end lost 6 bases, the J end lost 3 bases, and 15 bases lay between the germline ends. CDR3 nucleotide sequence: TGTGCCAGCAGCTGGACAAGCCCAGACTACAATGAGCAGTTCTTC. Its translation: CASSWTSPDYNEQFF.

The chain couples TRBV11-2 to TRBJ2-7; 8 nucleotides agree with TRBD1. V lost 5 bases to trimming and J lost 3 bases; unmatched junction nucleotides: 12. The CDR3 is 16 amino acids. Germline CDR1 and CDR2: SGHAT and FQNNGV. The CDR3 DNA sequence: TGTGCCAGCAGCGACCGGGACAGGAGTCTCGGCTACGAGCAGTACTTC. Protein: CASSDRDRSLGYEQYF.

This chain joins TRBV6-4 and TRBJ2-2, with D perhaps TRBD2 (5 bases). CDR1 and CDR2 (germline): MRHNA, SNTAGT. V lost 5 bases and J 7 bases, leaving 11 bases between the germline ends. CDR3 size: 13 residues. The CDR3 loop reads CASSSSGFGELFF. Here the CDR3 DNA reads TGTGCCAGCAGTTCGAGCGGCTTCGGGGAGCTGTTTTTT.

The rearrangement uses TRBV28 and TRBJ1-2; no firm D call. The CDR3 covers 15 residues. Germline CDR1 is MDHEN and CDR2 is SYDVKM. V was pared by 3 bases and J by 2 bases, with 13 bases between. The chain's CDR3 is CASSFTVTENYGYTF. The CDR3 DNA is TGTGCCAGCAGTTTTACCGTTACAGAGAACTATGGCTACACCTTC.

This clone has just a few counts. This rearrangement joins TRBV6-2 or TRBV6-3 to TRBJ2-3; 11 positions agree with TRBD2. The V and J ends lost 6 bases and 6 bases, in that order; junction bases with no gene match: 5. Per germline, CDR1 MNHEY and CDR2 SVGEGT. The CDR3 covers 14 residues. This CDR3 is CASRRLAGLDTQYF. CDR3 DNA sequence: TGTGCCAGCAGAAGACTAGCGGGACTCGATACGCAGTATTTT.

This CDR3 is CATSRDQGDTIYF. The CDR3 DNA sequence: TGTGCCACCAGCAGAGATCAAGGGGACACCATATATTTT. This chain connects TRBV15 to TRBJ1-3, with D tentatively TRBD1 (5 bases). This CDR3 comprises 13 residues. Trimming stripped 0 bases from V and 8 bases from J, with 8 bases between. CDR1 and CDR2 (germline): LNHNV, YYDKDF (reference sequence).

The rearrangement joins TRBV28 to TRBJ2-7; D gene ambiguous. Germline-derived CDR1 and CDR2 are MDHEN and SYDVKM. V gave up 3 bases and J gave up 6 bases, with 15 bases separating them. This CDR3 spans 14 amino acids. The CDR3, as DNA: TGTGCCAGCAGTTTTGGCGCAGACGTGCGCGAGCAGTACTTC. Protein product: CASSFGADVREQYF.

There are a few counts of this clone. V is TRBV6-2 or TRBV6-3 and J is TRBJ2-1, with D uncertain. CDR1 is MNHEY, CDR2 SVGEGT, per germline. V was pared by 4 bases and J by 0 bases, with 19 bases between. The CDR3 totals 18 residues. CDR3 sequence (DNA): TGTGCCAGCAGTTCCCGCTTGATAACACCGAGCTCCTACAATGAGCAGTTCTTC. Translating it yields CASSSRLITPSSYNEQFF.

Concerning this clone itself: The junction departs from the called germline gene at one end, perhaps through a read error. This sequence joins TRBV6-2 or TRBV6-3 and TRBJ1-4; D is uncertain. CDR3 length equals 15 residues. Germline V lookup: CDR1 MNHEY, CDR2 SVGEGT. CDR3 bases: TGTGCCAGCAGTGACTCGGGGTGGACTAATGAAAAACTGTTTTTT. It yields the protein CASSDSGWTNEKLFF.